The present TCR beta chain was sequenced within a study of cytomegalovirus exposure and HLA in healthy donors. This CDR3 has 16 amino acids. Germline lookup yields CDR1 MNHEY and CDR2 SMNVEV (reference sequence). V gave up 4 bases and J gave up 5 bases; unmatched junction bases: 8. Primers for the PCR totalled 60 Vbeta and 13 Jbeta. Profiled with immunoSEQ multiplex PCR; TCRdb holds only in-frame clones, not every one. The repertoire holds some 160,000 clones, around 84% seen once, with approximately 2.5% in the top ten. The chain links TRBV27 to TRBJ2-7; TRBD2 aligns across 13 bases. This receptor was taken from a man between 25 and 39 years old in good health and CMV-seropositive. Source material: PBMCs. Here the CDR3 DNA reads TGTGCCAGCAGTTCCCGGACTAGCGGGAGTCCCCACGAGCAGTACGTC. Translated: CASSSRTSGSPHEQYV.